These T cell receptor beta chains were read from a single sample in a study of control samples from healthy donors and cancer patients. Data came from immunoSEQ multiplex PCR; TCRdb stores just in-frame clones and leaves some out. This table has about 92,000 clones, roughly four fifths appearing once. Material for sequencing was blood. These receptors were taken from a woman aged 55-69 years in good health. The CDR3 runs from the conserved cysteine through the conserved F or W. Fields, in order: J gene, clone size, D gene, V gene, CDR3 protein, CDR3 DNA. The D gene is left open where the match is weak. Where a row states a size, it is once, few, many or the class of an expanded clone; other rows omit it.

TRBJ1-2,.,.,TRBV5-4,CASSSRGDGYTF,TGTGCCAGCAGCTCGCGAGGGGATGGCTACACCTTC
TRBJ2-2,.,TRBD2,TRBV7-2,CASSLPGLAGEFGELFF,TGTGCCAGCAGCTTACCCGGACTAGCGGGAGAGTTCGGGGAGCTGTTTTTT
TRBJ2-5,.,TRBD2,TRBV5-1,CASSLGLAKETQYF,TGCGCCAGCAGCTTGGGACTAGCTAAAGAGACCCAGTACTTC
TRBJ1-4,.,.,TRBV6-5,CASRVGGATNEKLFF,TGTGCCAGCAGGGTTGGGGGGGCAACTAATGAAAAACTGTTTTTT
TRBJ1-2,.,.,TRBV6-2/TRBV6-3,CASSPLGRGYTF,TGTGCCAGCAGTCCACTCGGGCGGGGCTACACCTTC
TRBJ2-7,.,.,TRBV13,CASSPDARAEQYF,TGTGCCAGCAGCCCTGACGCGCGGGCCGAGCAGTACTTC
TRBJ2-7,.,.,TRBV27,CASSLSRPGSGYEQYF,TGTGCCAGCAGTTTATCCCGACCAGGGTCGGGCTACGAGCAGTACTTC
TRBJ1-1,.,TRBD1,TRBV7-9,CASSRGWTGANTEAFF,TGTGCCAGCAGCAGAGGGTGGACAGGGGCGAACACTGAAGCTTTCTTT
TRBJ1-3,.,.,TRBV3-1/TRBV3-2,CASSPGTLSGNTIYF,TGTGCCAGCAGTCCCGGGACACTCTCAGGAAACACCATATATTTT
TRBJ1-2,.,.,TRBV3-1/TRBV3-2,CASSQSKFTMLGYTF,TGTGCCAGCAGCCAAAGTAAGTTCACTATGTTGGGCTACACCTTC
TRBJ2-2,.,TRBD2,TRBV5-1,CASSPSGIGTGELFF,TGCGCCAGCAGCCCCAGCGGGATAGGCACCGGGGAGCTGTTTTTT
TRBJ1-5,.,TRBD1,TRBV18,CASSPTGNRQPQHF,TGTGCCAGCTCACCGACAGGGAATAGGCAGCCCCAGCATTTT
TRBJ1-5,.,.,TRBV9,CASSDRPNQPQHF,TGTGCCAGCAGCGACCGACCTAATCAGCCCCAGCATTTT
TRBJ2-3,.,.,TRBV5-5,CASSPLGGSTDTQYF,TGTGCCAGCAGCCCACTTGGGGGCAGCACAGATACGCAGTATTTT
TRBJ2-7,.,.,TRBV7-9,CASSLVGPSYEQYF,TGTGCCAGCAGCTTGGTGGGTCCCTCCTACGAGCAGTACTTC
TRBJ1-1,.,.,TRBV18,CASSPPPGATEAFF,TGTGCCAGCTCACCCCCTCCTGGCGCCACTGAAGCTTTCTTT
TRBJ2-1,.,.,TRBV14,CASSQRPGEQFF,TGTGCCAGCAGCCAACGCCCAGGCGAGCAGTTCTTC
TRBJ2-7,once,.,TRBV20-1,CSGTRTYEQYF,TGCAGTGGTACCAGGACCTACGAGCAGTACTTC
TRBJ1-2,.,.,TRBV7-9,CASSSTGGNYGYTF,TGTGCCAGCAGCTCAACGGGGGGCAACTATGGCTACACCTTC
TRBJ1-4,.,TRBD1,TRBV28,CASSPGTGGRLTNEKLFF,TGTGCCAGCAGTCCCGGGACAGGGGGTCGATTGACTAATGAAAAACTGTTTTTT
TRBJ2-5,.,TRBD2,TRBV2,CASSKAGAVETQYF,TGTGCCAGCAGTAAAGCGGGAGCAGTGGAGACCCAGTACTTC
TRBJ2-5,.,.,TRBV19,CASSMRTEETQYF,TGTGCCAGTAGTATGCGGACAGAAGAGACCCAGTACTTC
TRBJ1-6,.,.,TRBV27,CASSPSRVGGKAPLHF,TGTGCCAGCAGTCCCTCAAGGGTGGGGGGTAAGGCACCCCTCCACTTT
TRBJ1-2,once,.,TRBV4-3,CASSLTFSGYGYTF,TGCGCCAGCAGCCTCACTTTCTCTGGCTATGGCTACACCTTC
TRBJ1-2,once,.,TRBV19,CASSLDPSGQSSGYTF,TGTGCCAGTAGTCTCGATCCCTCAGGGCAGAGTAGTGGCTACACCTTC
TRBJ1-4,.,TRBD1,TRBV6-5,CASRGTASNEKLFF,TGTGCCAGTAGGGGGACAGCCAGTAATGAAAAACTGTTTTTT
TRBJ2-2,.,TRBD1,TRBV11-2,CASSTQTGNGELFF,TGTGCCAGCAGCACACAGACAGGGAACGGGGAGCTGTTTTTT
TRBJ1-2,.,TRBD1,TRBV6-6,CASRGTGEGGGYTF,TGTGCCAGCAGGGGGACAGGAGAAGGAGGGGGCTACACCTTC
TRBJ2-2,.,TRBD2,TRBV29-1,CSVGGQAGALTGELFF,TGCAGCGTTGGGGGTCAGGCGGGAGCATTGACCGGGGAGCTGTTTTTT
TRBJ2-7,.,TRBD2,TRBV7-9,CASSPLAGGTYEQYF,TGTGCCAGCAGCCCCCTAGCGGGAGGGACCTACGAGCAGTACTTC
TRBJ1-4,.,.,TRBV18,CASSPTGPLNEKLFF,TGTGCCAGCTCACCAACAGGTCCTCTTAATGAAAAACTGTTTTTT
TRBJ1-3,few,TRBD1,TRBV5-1,CASSSTQGTGNTIYF,TGCGCCAGCAGCTCAACACAGGGGACTGGAAACACCATATATTTT
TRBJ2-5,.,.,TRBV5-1,CASSRGGQNIQETQYF,TGCGCCAGCAGTAGGGGGGGACAGAACATCCAAGAGACCCAGTACTTC
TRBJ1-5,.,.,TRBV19,CASSIGTVINQPQHF,TGTGCCAGTAGTATAGGGACAGTGATCAATCAGCCCCAGCATTTT
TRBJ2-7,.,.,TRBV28,CASSLWGYWGTYEQYF,TGTGCCAGCAGTTTATGGGGGTACTGGGGAACCTACGAGCAGTACTTC
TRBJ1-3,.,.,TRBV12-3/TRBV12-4,CASAGGKNTIYF,TGTGCCAGTGCCGGCGGTAAAAACACCATATATTTT
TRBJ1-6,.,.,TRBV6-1,CASSEAPNDNSPLHF,TGTGCCAGCAGTGAAGCTCCAAACGATAATTCACCCCTCCACTTT
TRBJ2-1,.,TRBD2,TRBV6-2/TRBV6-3,CASSYPASGGSGQFF,TGTGCCAGCAGTTACCCGGCTAGCGGTGGTTCCGGGCAGTTCTTC
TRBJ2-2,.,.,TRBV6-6,CASAWGAGELFF,TGTGCCAGCGCCTGGGGGGCCGGGGAGCTGTTTTTT
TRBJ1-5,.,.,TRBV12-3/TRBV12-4,CAPRSNQPQHF,TGTGCCCCCCGTAGCAATCAGCCCCAGCATTTT
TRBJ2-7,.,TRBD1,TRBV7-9,CASSLEGARYEQYF,TGTGCCAGCAGCTTAGAGGGGGCGCGATACGAGCAGTACTTC
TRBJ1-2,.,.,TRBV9,CASSSHTGSGYTF,TGTGCCAGCAGCTCTCACACAGGGTCCGGCTACACCTTC
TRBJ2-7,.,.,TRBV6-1,CASSEGGWDEQYF,TGTGCCAGCAGTGAAGGAGGCTGGGACGAGCAGTACTTC
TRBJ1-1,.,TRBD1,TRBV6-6,CASSSTGGDEAFF,TGTGCCAGCAGTTCGACAGGGGGTGATGAAGCTTTCTTT
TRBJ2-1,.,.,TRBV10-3,CAISDLPPPNEQFF,TGTGCCATCAGTGACCTTCCGCCGCCAAATGAGCAGTTCTTC
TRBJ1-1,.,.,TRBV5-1,CASSLGGWNTEAFF,TGCGCCAGCAGCTTGGGGGGGTGGAACACTGAAGCTTTCTTT
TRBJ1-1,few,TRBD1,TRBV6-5,CASSRDRGAEAFF,TGTGCCAGCAGTCGGGACAGGGGGGCTGAAGCTTTCTTT
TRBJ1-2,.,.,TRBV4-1,CASSPSGADYGYTF,TGCGCCAGCAGCCCTTCTGGAGCAGACTATGGCTACACCTTC
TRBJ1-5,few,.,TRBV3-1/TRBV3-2,CASSQAQHNQPQHF,TGTGCCAGCAGCCAAGCACAGCACAATCAGCCCCAGCATTTT
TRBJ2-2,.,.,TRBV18,CASSPSGPGGELFF,TGTGCCAGCTCACCGAGCGGGCCTGGCGGGGAGCTGTTTTTT
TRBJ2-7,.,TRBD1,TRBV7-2,CASSLRIGTGFSEQYF,TGTGCCAGCAGCCTGCGGATCGGGACAGGGTTTTCGGAGCAGTACTTC
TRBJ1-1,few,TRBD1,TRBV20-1,CSASTGRGPTEAFF,TGCAGTGCTAGTACGGGCAGGGGGCCTACTGAAGCTTTCTTT
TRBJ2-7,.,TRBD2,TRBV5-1,CASSPSGRESSEQYF,TGCGCCAGCAGCCCTAGCGGGAGGGAATCTAGTGAGCAGTACTTC
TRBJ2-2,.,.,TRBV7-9,CASSLGLSGTGELFF,TGTGCCAGCAGCCTGGGACTCTCGGGGACCGGGGAGCTGTTTTTT